A selection of T cell receptor beta chains follows, all from one sample in a study of control samples from healthy donors and cancer patients. TCRdb keeps only in-frame clones here, not all; method: immunoSEQ multiplex PCR. The profile covers some 74,000 clones, with around nine tenths appearing a single time and approximately 5.1% taken by the ten largest. Source material: blood. These receptors originate from a woman in her forties or fifties in good health. The CDR3 runs from the conserved cysteine through the conserved F or W. The D gene is left open where the match is weak.

>TRBV5-1|.|TRBJ1-1
TGCGCCAGCAGCTTGGACTTCGGGCAGACTGAAGCTTTCTTT
CASSLDFGQTEAFF
>TRBV6-5|TRBD1|TRBJ1-1
TGTGCCAGCAGCGGAAAAACGACAGGGACGAAAGCTTTCTTT
CASSGKTTGTKAFF
>TRBV14|.|TRBJ1-2
TGTGCCAGCAGCCAAGGGAGGGGCAGCTATGGCTACACCTTC
CASSQGRGSYGYTF
>TRBV5-4|TRBD1|TRBJ2-2
TGTGCCAGCAGCTTGGAGCTGCGACAGGGGCCCGGGGAGCTGTTTTTT
CASSLELRQGPGELFF
>TRBV6-5|TRBD1|TRBJ1-2
TGTGCCAGCAGTTGGACAGGGGATGGCTACACCTTC
CASSWTGDGYTF
>TRBV6-6|TRBD2|TRBJ2-1
TGTGCCAGCAGTCGAGCGGGGAGCTCCTACAATGAGCAGTTCTTC
CASSRAGSSYNEQFF
>TRBV13|.|TRBJ2-1
TGTGCCAGCAGCTCCCGTAGGGGAGGTGAGCAGTTCTTC
CASSSRRGGEQFF
>TRBV20-1|TRBD1|TRBJ2-1
TGCAGTGCTAGTAGTCAGGGGGCCGGGACCTACAATGAGCAGTTCTTC
CSASSQGAGTYNEQFF
>TRBV29-1|.|TRBJ1-3
TGCAGCGTTGCTCCAGGAAACACCATATATTTT
CSVAPGNTIYF
>TRBV12-3/TRBV12-4|.|TRBJ2-1
TGTGCCAGCAGCTTAGGTAAAGATGAGCAGTTCTTC
CASSLGKDEQFF
>TRBV3-1/TRBV3-2|.|TRBJ1-6
TGTGCCAGCAGCCGTGCATCTGAATTGAGTTCACCCCTCCACTTT
CASSRASELSSPLHF
>TRBV15|.|TRBJ1-5
TGTGCCACCAATGCAGGCAATCAGCCCCAGCATTTT
CATNAGNQPQHF
>TRBV6-5|.|TRBJ1-3
TGTGCCAGCAGCCCCGGGAGGGTGCGGGGAAACACCATATATTTT
CASSPGRVRGNTIYF
>TRBV15|.|TRBJ1-2
TGTGCCACCAGCAGACAGATCAGGGACGGCTACACCTTC
CATSRQIRDGYTF
>TRBV3-1/TRBV3-2|.|TRBJ1-5
TGTGCCAGCAGCCAAGTCAGGGGAGCTGTGCCCCAGCATTTT
CASSQVRGAVPQHF
>TRBV30|.|TRBJ1-1
TGTGCCTGGAGGAACAGTCCCAACACTGAAGCTTTCTTT
CAWRNSPNTEAFF
>TRBV10-3|.|TRBJ1-1
TGTGCCATCAGCCGACTCCACGGGGGCGGGAACACTGAAGCTTTCTTT
CAISRLHGGGNTEAFF
>TRBV2|.|TRBJ2-3
TGTGCCAGCGCTGGGGGAAACACAGATACGCAGTATTTT
CASAGGNTDTQYF
>TRBV18|TRBD2|TRBJ2-3
TGTGCCAGCTCACCGGGGACTAGCGGGGTCACAGATACGCAGTATTTT
CASSPGTSGVTDTQYF
>TRBV2|TRBD1|TRBJ1-5
TGTGCCAGCAGTGAAGCTCCCGGGACAGGGGATTATCAGCCCCAGCATTTT
CASSEAPGTGDYQPQHF